The sample holds many counts of the clone carrying this T cell receptor (beta chain). No antigen is known for it. This record belongs to a study of CD8 T cells in ankylosing spondylitis. The study's findings and limits: Those disease-linked clones were CD8+; they were also relatively rare in peripheral blood. From matched ankylosing spondylitis synovial fluid, disease-linked clones were reportedly recovered at significantly enriched levels. Among TCR beta sequences, a motif of eight highly homologous variants appeared characteristic of ankylosing spondylitis blood.

MiXCR, run by TCRdb on the 5' RACE reads, gives a single entry per CDR3 protein. Among some 140,000 distinct CDR3 sequences listed, 6% to 8% were seen once. This CDR3 has 13 residues. J gave up 6 bases and V 3 bases, and 3 bases lay outside the gene matches. The germline CDR1 and CDR2 sequences are KGHSH and LQKENI. The TCR sequence derives from a female donor with ankylosing spondylitis or in good health (not recorded which). This chain links TRBV18 with TRBJ1-2, with TRBD1 matching 8 bases. Material for sequencing was blood, either unsorted or a sorted T cell fraction (not recorded which). CDR3 loop: CASSPGQENGYTF. CDR3 nucleotide sequence: TGTGCCAGCTCACCGGGACAGGAAAATGGCTACACCTTC.